Presented here are 11 T cell receptor beta chains from one specimen sequenced in a study of T-cell memory formation after mild COVID-19. Using its own MiXCR run on the 5' RACE reads, TCRdb lists one record per CDR3 protein. Seen here are more than 450,000 distinct CDR3 sequences, over 15% observed once, and the top ten hold approximately 12%. The specimen sequenced was PBMCs or a T cell subset sorted from them (not recorded which). All receptors come from an adult woman who had mild COVID-19 (a few samples of this study predate the infection). Cell type and time point are not known.

The V and J genes are TRBV24-1 and TRBJ2-3; 13 nucleotides agree with TRBD2. The trim removed 4 bases at V and 0 bases at J, leaving 12 bases unmatched. Germline-derived CDR1 and CDR2 are KGHDR and SFDVKD. There are 20 residues in the CDR3. CDR3 residues: CATSDPKTSGGTPSTDTQYF. The CDR3 region has the DNA TGTGCCACCAGTGACCCGAAGACTAGCGGGGGGACCCCTAGCACAGATACGCAGTATTTT.

The chain carries TRBV6-5 and TRBJ2-6; TRBD2 agrees at 8 bases. The germline gives CDR1 MNHEY, CDR2 SVGAGI. The trim removed 5 bases at V and 4 bases at J, leaving 13 bases unmatched. The CDR3 covers 18 residues. This CDR3 is CASSPEGAGVLGANVLTF. Here the CDR3 DNA reads TGTGCCAGCAGTCCCGAGGGAGCGGGAGTGTTAGGGGCCAACGTCCTGACTTTC.

This clonotype was counted a few times. This chain links TRBV3-1 with TRBJ1-6; 8 positions match TRBD1. Unmatched junction bases numbered 3, after V lost 4 bases and J lost 10 bases. Germline V CDR1 and CDR2: LGHDT, YNNKEL (reference sequence). The CDR3 runs 13 residues. CDR3 sequence (DNA): TGTGCCAGCAGCCTAGACAGGGGCTCACCCCTCCACTTT. Protein product: CASSLDRGSPLHF.

This clonotype was observed a handful of times. This chain links TRBV24-1 with TRBJ2-5; TRBD1 aligns across 9 bases. Germline V CDR1 and CDR2: KGHDR, SFDVKD. The CDR3 sequence is 15 residues long. Trimming cost V 4 bases and J 4 bases; bases outside gene matches: 6. The CDR3 sequence: CATSDTGTGSETQYF. CDR3 DNA: TGTGCCACCAGTGACACCGGGACAGGGTCAGAGACCCAGTACTTC.

The chain recombines TRBV3-1 with TRBJ1-5; tentatively, D is TRBD1 (5 bases). V shed 3 bases and J shed 4 bases, with 16 bases lying between them. This CDR3 has 16 amino acids. CDR1 and CDR2 (germline): LGHDT, YNNKEL (reference sequence). The chain's CDR3 is CASSQRGSGQNQPQHF. The CDR3 DNA follows: TGTGCCAGCAGCCAGAGAGGGTCAGGGCAAAATCAGCCCCAGCATTTT.

The chain recombines TRBV9 with TRBJ1-1; the match to TRBD1 covers 10 bases. The germline gives CDR1 SGDLS, CDR2 YYNGEE. There are 19 residues in the CDR3. The V segment lost 3 bases and the J segment 0 bases; nucleotides outside the gene matches: 14. The CDR3 DNA is TGTGCCAGCAGCGCGGCCGGGACAGGGGAAGTTTCGATGAACACTGAAGCTTTCTTT. This gives the protein CASSAAGTGEVSMNTEAFF.

The chain joins TRBV6-5 to TRBJ2-4, with 8 bases identical to TRBD2. V was clipped by 8 bases and J by 15 bases; unmatched bases: 12. CDR3 length: 12 amino acids. CDR1 is MNHEY and CDR2 is SVGAGI in the germline V gene. The CDR3 DNA follows: TGTGCCAGCGGTGCGGGGGGCGGGTTGATGTACTTC. This encodes CASGAGGGLMYF.

This clonotype appeared a few times. The V call is TRBV18, the J call TRBJ2-3, with D hard to call. Trimming pared 0 bases from V and 7 bases from J, leaving 11 bases between. Germline CDR1 is KGHSH and CDR2 is LQKENI. This CDR3 comprises 14 residues. The CDR3 loop reads CASSPPKSVNTQYF. The CDR3 bases are TGTGCCAGCTCACCACCTAAGTCGGTTAATACGCAGTATTTT. Full variable domain (rest looked up from reference TRBV18 and TRBJ2-3): NAGVMQNPRHLVRRRGQEARLRCSPMKGHSHVYWYRQLPEEGLKFMVYLQKENIIDESGMPKERFSAEFPKEGPSILRIQQVVRGDSAAYFCASSPPKSVNTQYFGPGTRLTVL.

The chain uses TRBV7-8 and TRBJ1-5; D gene unclear. There are 14 residues in the CDR3. Germline V gene data show CDR1 as SGHVS and CDR2 as FQNEAQ. V was pared by 5 bases and J by 10 bases, with 18 bases between. For the CDR3, the DNA is TGTGCCAGCAGCCTCACGGGAGGCGCGATCCCCCAGCATTTT. This gives the protein CASSLTGGAIPQHF.

This clonotype showed up just a few times. The CDR3 DNA follows: TGCGCCAGCAGCCCGTTGGTCGGTAAATGGGGACCCGGGGAGCTGTTTTTT. It translates to CASSPLVGKWGPGELFF. The chain has TRBV4-3 and TRBJ2-2; D may correspond to TRBD1 or TRBD2 (5 bases each). The CDR3 covers 17 residues. Looked up from germline, CDR1 is LGHNA and CDR2 is YSLEER. The V gene lost 4 bases and the J gene lost 6 bases, with 21 bases spanning the gap.

The J gene is TRBJ1-1, the V gene TRBV9; D is perhaps TRBD1 (6 bases). This CDR3 spans 14 amino acids. In germline, CDR1 is SGDLS, CDR2 YYNGEE. V lost 8 bases to trimming and J lost 4 bases, with 18 bases between them. CDR3 protein: CASNPGQLSTEAFF. The CDR3 nucleotides are TGTGCCAGTAACCCCGGACAGTTAAGCACTGAAGCTTTCTTT.